This T cell receptor beta chain was profiled in a study of regulatory T cells in long-lasting Graves disease. This clonotype showed up many times. Antigen unknown. Relying on iRepertoire HTBI primers and Arm-PCR of CDR3 regions, the team built TCR beta libraries. TCRdb processed the multiplex PCR reads anew with MiXCR; each CDR3 protein has one entry. The data show about 540,000 distinct CDR3 sequences, roughly 12% seen once. Indicated time point: newly diagnosed GD, antithyroid drugs for less than 3 months. Construction of the TCR library relied on RNA isolated from PBMCs. Study-wide results and limits: Persistent disease was associated with favored TRBV28 usage and with favored use of TRBJ1-2 and TRBJ2-5.

V lost 2 bases and J lost 3, with 13 bases in between. Germline CDR1 reads SNHLY; CDR2 reads FYNNEI. The CDR3 length is 16 residues. Separately, the same data were catalogued under a study of T cells in Graves' hyperthyroidism and ophthalmopathy. As that study records: Diagnostic decisions used clinical symptoms, serum thyroxine and TRAb, thyroid ultrasound and orbital computed tomography. First-round RT-PCR of the TCR CDR3 relied on the HTBI primer set.

The sample here was peripheral blood mononuclear cells (PBMCs), taken at new diagnosis, from a patient treated with antithyroid drugs. The receptor was isolated from a man aged 25-45 years with Graves disease. The V call is TRBV2, the J call TRBJ2-2, with D possibly matching TRBD1 (5 bases). CDR3 nucleotides: TGTGCCAGCAGTGAAAAAGGCAGGGCAGACACCGGGGAGCTGTTTTTT. Amino acid sequence: CASSEKGRADTGELFF.